Listed below are T cell receptor beta chains from one sample, sequenced in a study of glioma-infiltrating T cells. TCRdb reanalysed the multiplex PCR reads using MiXCR and keeps one entry per CDR3 protein. The repertoire has around 43,000 distinct CDR3 sequences, about a fifth of them found once; the top ten carry roughly 7%. Sequencing input: glioma tissue, nonneoplastic brain tissue, or PBMCs (not recorded which). These receptors all stem from a human donor with low-grade glioma or glioblastoma, undergoing nonglioma brain surgery, or in good health (not recorded which). Each CDR3 is given with its conserved first and last residue. Each record gives: J gene, clone size, D gene, CDR3 length, V gene, CDR3 protein, CDR3 DNA. D genes are given only for firm matches. Clone size is not always given. Where it is, it says once, few, many or a class for expanded clones.

J gene: TRBJ1-6
clone size: many
D gene: TRBD1
CDR3 length: 14
V gene: TRBV11-2
CDR3 protein: CASNSQGGNSPLHF
CDR3 DNA: TGTGCCAGCAACTCGCAGGGGGGAAATTCACCCCTCCACTTT

J gene: TRBJ2-2
clone size: many
D gene: -
CDR3 length: 13
V gene: TRBV6-4
CDR3 protein: CASRPFNTGELFF
CDR3 DNA: TGTGCCAGTCGACCTTTTAACACCGGGGAGCTGTTTTTT

J gene: TRBJ2-7
clone size: many
D gene: -
CDR3 length: 13
V gene: TRBV20-1
CDR3 protein: CSAPGLSSYEQYF
CDR3 DNA: TGCAGTGCTCCGGGACTTAGCTCCTACGAGCAGTACTTC

J gene: TRBJ2-2
clone size: -
D gene: TRBD2
CDR3 length: 15
V gene: TRBV20-1
CDR3 protein: CSASTSGRLTGELLF
CDR3 DNA: TGCAGTGCTTCTACTAGCGGGAGGCTAACCGGGGAGCTGCTTTTT

J gene: TRBJ1-5
clone size: many
D gene: -
CDR3 length: 15
V gene: TRBV4-1
CDR3 protein: CASSQEIGGYQPQHF
CDR3 DNA: TGCGCCAGCAGCCAAGAGATAGGAGGGTATCAGCCCCAGCATTTT

J gene: TRBJ2-7
clone size: -
D gene: -
CDR3 length: 13
V gene: TRBV12-5
CDR3 protein: CASGLSGVYEQYF
CDR3 DNA: TGTGCTAGTGGTTTGTCGGGAGTCTACGAGCAGTACTTC

J gene: TRBJ2-1
clone size: many
D gene: TRBD2
CDR3 length: 17
V gene: TRBV20-1
CDR3 protein: CSARILAGDPSYNEQFF
CDR3 DNA: TGCAGTGCTAGAATACTAGCGGGGGACCCTTCCTACAATGAGCAGTTCTTC

J gene: TRBJ1-5
clone size: many
D gene: TRBD1
CDR3 length: 17
V gene: TRBV18
CDR3 protein: CASSPSLGQGNNQPQHF
CDR3 DNA: TGTGCCAGCTCACCATCCCTGGGACAGGGTAACAATCAGCCCCAGCATTTT

J gene: TRBJ2-3
clone size: many
D gene: TRBD1
CDR3 length: 17
V gene: TRBV3-1
CDR3 protein: CASSHDFDRASTDTQYF
CDR3 DNA: TGTGCCAGCAGCCACGATTTCGACAGGGCCAGCACAGATACGCAGTATTTT

J gene: TRBJ2-3
clone size: many
D gene: -
CDR3 length: 14
V gene: TRBV11-1
CDR3 protein: CASSGGLSTDTQYF
CDR3 DNA: TGTGCCAGCAGCGGGGGACTGAGCACAGATACGCAGTATTTT